The 32 T cell receptor beta chains below all came from one sample that was sequenced in a study of blood T cell repertoires in COVID-19. Profiled with immunoSEQ multiplex PCR; TCRdb holds only in-frame clones, not every one. The sample yields 95,000 to 150,000 clones, about 85% seen once. Sequenced material: peripheral blood. Receptors were obtained from a man aged 80 or over with active or convalescent COVID-19.

V usage is TRBV4-1 and J usage is TRBJ1-1; possibly TRBD1 for D (5 bases). Germline V CDR1 and CDR2: MGHRA, YSYEKL. The V end was cut by 0 bases, the J end by 4 bases, with 15 bases between. CDR3 length: 16 residues. CDR3 bases: TGCGCCAGCAGCCAAGACTGGGGAGGCGGGGGCACTGAAGCTTTCTTT. Protein product: CASSQDWGGGGTEAFF.

J is TRBJ2-1 and V is TRBV4-1; 7 bases agree with TRBD2. Per the germline V gene, CDR1 is MGHRA and CDR2 is YSYEKL. The CDR3 has 13 residues. V trimming: 8 bases; J trimming: 2 bases; junction bases outside the gene matches: 3. CDR3 in DNA: TGCGCCAGCCGGGAGGTCGCCTACAATGAGCAGTTCTTC. Amino acid sequence: CASREVAYNEQFF.

V is TRBV25-1 and J is TRBJ2-5; 10 bases map to TRBD2. The CDR3 contains 16 residues. Germline loops: CDR1 MGHDK, CDR2 SYGVNS. The V gene end was trimmed by 4 bases and the J gene end by 2 bases; junction bases not matched to a gene: 7. The CDR3 DNA is TGTGCCAGCAGTGCCCTAGCGGGAGCTGGTCAAGAGACCCAGTACTTC. The encoded protein is CASSALAGAGQETQYF. The full variable domain, in which reference TRBV25-1 and TRBJ2-5 provide the parts outside the CDR3, is EADIYQTPRYLVIGTGKKITLECSQTMGHDKMYWYQQDPGMELHLIHYSYGVNSTEKGDLSSESTVSRIRTEHFPLTLESARPSHTSQYLCASSALAGAGQETQYFGPGTRLLVL.

This clone showed up just a few times. In nucleotides, the CDR3 is TGTGCCAGCTCACCACTAAGCACAGATACGCAGTATTTT. Translated, it gives CASSPLSTDTQYF. The chain joins TRBV18 to TRBJ2-3; D gene unclear. The CDR3 runs to 13 residues. Germline lookup yields CDR1 KGHSH and CDR2 LQKENI. The V and J ends lost 1 base and 0 bases respectively, with 2 bases between them.

This chain connects TRBV30 to TRBJ2-5, with D perhaps TRBD2 (5 bases). V lost 2 bases and J lost 4, with 11 bases in between. CDR3 length: 13 amino acids. CDR1 and CDR2 from the germline V gene are GTSNPN and SVGIG (reference sequence). The CDR3: CAWSLTAGETQYF. For the CDR3, the DNA is TGTGCCTGGAGTCTAACGGCGGGAGAGACCCAGTACTTC.

The chain is built from TRBV6-4 and TRBJ2-7; 10 bases fit TRBD2. The V gene's germline CDR1 is MRHNA and CDR2 SNTAGT. V was pared by 11 bases and J by 3 bases, with 16 bases of the junction left unmatched. The CDR3 is made up of 16 amino acids. The chain's CDR3 is CADPGGTSDSIYEQYF. The CDR3 DNA sequence: TGTGCCGACCCGGGGGGGACTAGCGATTCGATCTACGAGCAGTACTTC.

The rearrangement uses TRBV25-1 and TRBJ2-1, with D possibly matching TRBD2 (6 bases). Germline V CDR1 and CDR2: MGHDK, SYGVNS. The CDR3 totals 14 residues. V lost 3 bases and J 4 bases, leaving 10 bases between the germline ends. The CDR3 coding sequence is TGTGCCAGCAGTGACTACGGGGGTTACAATGAGCAGTTCTTC. The encoded protein is CASSDYGGYNEQFF.

This clone has only a few counts. V usage is TRBV30 and J usage is TRBJ1-2; the D is unclear. This CDR3 is 15 amino acids long. CDR1 is GTSNPN and CDR2 is SVGIG in the germline V gene (reference sequence). Deletions cut 7 bases from V and 5 bases from J, with 23 bases between. CDR3 region: CASTVLRPAAYGYTF. In DNA, the CDR3 is TGTGCCTCTACAGTGTTGCGCCCTGCCGCGTATGGCTACACCTTC.

This clone came up a few times. The chain carries TRBV7-9 and TRBJ2-2; no definite D call. Germline assignment: CDR1 SEHNR and CDR2 FQNEAQ (reference sequence). The CDR3 contains 16 residues. V was cut by 7 bases and J by 0 bases, with 15 bases left in between. The chain's CDR3 is CASIRSGGTNTGELFF. CDR3 sequence (DNA): TGTGCCAGCATCCGATCCGGCGGAACGAACACCGGGGAGCTGTTTTTT. The full variable domain, with the rest looked up from reference TRBV7-9 and TRBJ2-2, is DTGVSQNPRHKITKRGQNVTFRCDPISEHNRLYWYRQTLGQGPEFLTYFQNEAQLEKSRLLSDRFSAERPKGSFSTLEIQRTEQGDSAMYLCASIRSGGTNTGELFFGEGSRLTVL.

This chain joins TRBV27 and TRBJ1-5, with D maybe TRBD1 (5 bases). Germline loops: CDR1 MNHEY, CDR2 SMNVEV (reference sequence). Trimming pared 8 bases from V and 2 bases from J, leaving 16 bases between. The CDR3 contains 15 residues. The CDR3 DNA sequence: TGTGCCAGCGGGGCGGGAACCCGGGGCAATCAGCCCCAGCATTTT. Translation gives CASGAGTRGNQPQHF.

This clone occurred once. The genes are TRBV5-1 and TRBJ1-2; D unresolved. Deletions cut 6 bases from V and 6 bases from J, with 18 bases between. This CDR3 is 14 amino acids long. Germline CDR1 reads SGHRS; CDR2 reads YFSETQ. CDR3: CASKLTGSANGYTF. The CDR3 DNA sequence: TGCGCCAGCAAACTTACCGGTTCTGCGAATGGCTACACCTTC.

This CDR3 is CASTLSGVYNEQFF. The DNA for the CDR3 is TGTGCCAGTACCCTGTCGGGGGTCTACAATGAGCAGTTCTTC. The V gene is TRBV19, the J gene TRBJ2-1; tentatively, D is TRBD2 (6 bases). The V end was cut by 7 bases, the J end by 3 bases, with 13 bases between. The CDR3 is 14 residues long. Germline CDR1 is LNHDA and CDR2 is SQIVND (reference sequence). The entire variable domain, with the rest obtained from reference TRBV19 and TRBJ2-1, is as follows: DGGITQSPKYLFRKEGQNVTLSCEQNLNHDAMYWYRQDPGQGLRLIYYSQIVNDFQKGDIAEGYSVSREKKESFPLTVTSAQKNPTAFYLCASTLSGVYNEQFFGPGTRLTVL.

The rearrangement links TRBV5-1 to TRBJ1-1, with 9 bases matching TRBD1. The junction had 10 bases not matched to a gene; V was cut back by 3 bases and J by 4 bases. The CDR3 length is 16 residues. Germline-derived CDR1 and CDR2 are SGHRS and YFSETQ. DNA of the CDR3: TGCGCCAGCAGCTCCCTCCCGGGACAGGGTAGCACTGAAGCTTTCTTT. This gives the protein CASSSLPGQGSTEAFF.

This chain connects TRBV7-2 to TRBJ2-5; tentatively, D is TRBD1 (6 bases). CDR3 size: 14 residues. Germline V gene sequence: CDR1 SGHTA, CDR2 FQGNSA. The V and J ends lost 5 bases and 1 base respectively, with 11 bases between them. The CDR3 nucleotides are TGTGCCAGCAGCCAACAGGGTGGCCAAGAGACCCAGTACTTC. This gives the protein CASSQQGGQETQYF.

This sequence joins TRBV28 and TRBJ1-2; no firm D call. The CDR3 contains 13 residues. The germline V and J ends were trimmed by 10 bases and 2 bases, with 14 bases remaining between them. Germline CDR1 and CDR2: MDHEN and SYDVKM. CDR3 in amino acids: CAINRSGNYGYTF. The CDR3 DNA is TGTGCCATCAACCGATCGGGGAACTATGGCTACACCTTC.

This chain connects TRBV9 to TRBJ1-4, with D perhaps matching TRBD1 (5 bases). V was pared by 0 bases and J by 3 bases, with 15 bases between. In germline, CDR1 is SGDLS, CDR2 YYNGEE. The CDR3 has 17 amino acids. The CDR3 coding sequence is TGTGCCAGCAGCGTAGGGGCCCAGGGTCGGGCTAATGAAAAACTGTTTTTT. It is translated as CASSVGAQGRANEKLFF.

The rearrangement joins TRBV5-1 to TRBJ1-2; possibly TRBD1 for D (6 bases). There are 14 residues in the CDR3. Germline V gives CDR1 SGHRS, CDR2 YFSETQ. V was trimmed by 4 bases and J by 2 bases, leaving 12 bases between them. CDR3: CASSLSGDNYGYTF. As DNA, the CDR3 is TGCGCCAGCAGCCTGTCAGGGGACAACTATGGCTACACCTTC.

The CDR3 DNA sequence: TGTGCCAGCAGTCGAGACCTCGGGACAGCGCTCTATGGCTACACCTTC. Amino acids: CASSRDLGTALYGYTF. The chain links TRBV28 to TRBJ1-2; TRBD1 aligns across 7 bases. V shed 5 bases, J shed 4 bases, and the junction held 13 bases outside the gene matches. Germline values: CDR1 MDHEN, CDR2 SYDVKM. The length of the CDR3 is 16 residues.

The rearrangement joins TRBV6-5 to TRBJ1-1, with D possibly matching TRBD1 (6 bases). This CDR3 is built from 13 residues. The V end lost 4 bases, the J end lost 5 bases, and 11 bases lay between the germline ends. The germline CDR1 and CDR2 sequences are MNHEY and SVGAGI. CDR3 region: CASSSGDHTEAFF. In DNA, the CDR3 is TGTGCCAGCAGTTCAGGGGATCATACTGAAGCTTTCTTT.

The chain links TRBV10-2 to TRBJ1-2; 9 bases align to TRBD1. Germline V gene lookup returns CDR1 WSHSY and CDR2 SAAADI. CDR3 length equals 14 residues. With V trimmed by 7 bases and J by 8 bases, 11 bases remained unmatched. In DNA, the CDR3 is TGCGCCAGCAAAATGGGGACAGGGACGGGGGGCTACACCTTC. Its protein is CASKMGTGTGGYTF.

The chain couples TRBV9 to TRBJ1-6, with TRBD1 matching over 9 bases. V shed 4 bases and J 7 bases; nucleotides not matched to a gene: 9. This CDR3 comprises 16 residues. Germline values: CDR1 SGDLS, CDR2 YYNGEE. For the CDR3, the DNA is TGTGCCAGCAGCCCTCCACCGGGACAGGGAAATTCACCCCTCCACTTT. Amino acids: CASSPPPGQGNSPLHF. Together with reference TRBV9 and TRBJ1-6, the CDR3 gives the full variable domain: DSGVTQTPKHLITATGQRVTLRCSPRSGDLSVYWYQQSLDQGLQFLIQYYNGEERAKGNILERFSAQQFPDLHSELNLSSLELGDSALYFCASSPPPGQGNSPLHFGNGTRLTVT.

The rearrangement links TRBV3-1 (or the pseudogene TRBV3-2) to TRBJ2-5; 11 bases line up with TRBD2. Looked up from germline, CDR1 is LGHDT and CDR2 is YNNKEL (reference sequence). This CDR3 contains 15 residues. The junction had 9 bases not matched to a gene; V was cut back by 1 base and J by 11 bases. This CDR3 reads CASSQAVWTSGSQYF. CDR3 in DNA: TGTGCCAGCAGCCAAGCGGTCTGGACTAGCGGGTCTCAGTACTTC.

The chain has TRBV7-2 and TRBJ2-7; 8 nucleotides match TRBD2. This CDR3 is built from 16 residues. CDR1 is SGHTA, CDR2 FQGNSA, per germline. Trimming at V came to 4 bases and at J to 3 bases, leaving 11 bases not matched to a gene. In DNA, the CDR3 is TGTGCCAGCAGCTCAAAGAGCGGGAGTCGGATCTACGAGCAGTACTTC. Its protein product is CASSSKSGSRIYEQYF. The complete variable domain, with remaining parts taken from reference TRBV7-2 and TRBJ2-7, reads GAGVSQSPSNKVTEKGKDVELRCDPISGHTALYWYRQSLGQGLEFLIYFQGNSAPDKSGLPSDRFSAERTGGSVSTLTIQRTQQEDSAVYLCASSSKSGSRIYEQYFGPGTRLTVT.

The V and J genes are TRBV6-6 and TRBJ2-3, with 8 bases lining up with TRBD1. The CDR3 is 15 amino acids. V was pared by 1 base and J by 2 bases, with 2 bases of the junction left unmatched. Germline V gene lookup returns CDR1 MNHNY and CDR2 SVGAGI (reference sequence). In nucleotides, the CDR3 is TGTGCCAGCAGTTACTGGCAGGGGGCCACAGATACGCAGTATTTT. It yields the protein CASSYWQGATDTQYF.

This clone has only one observation. V is TRBV3-1 (or the pseudogene TRBV3-2) and J is TRBJ1-5, with 9 bases lining up with TRBD1. Trimming cost V 1 base and J 5 bases; bases outside gene matches: 3. The CDR3 length is 15 residues. The V gene's germline CDR1 is LGHDT and CDR2 YNNKEL (reference sequence). The DNA for the CDR3 is TGTGCCAGCAGCCAAGGCACAGGGGGCTATCAGCCCCAGCATTTT. Amino acid sequence: CASSQGTGGYQPQHF.

V gene TRBV4-2 combines with J gene TRBJ2-3; D gene uncertain. Between the trimmed V and J ends, which lost 0 bases and 0 bases, there was a span of 4 bases. The CDR3 has 14 amino acids. Germline CDR1 and CDR2: LGHNA and YNFKEQ. The CDR3 nucleotides read TGTGCCAGCAGCCAAGATATCAGCACAGATACGCAGTATTTT. This codes for CASSQDISTDTQYF.

CDR3 region: CATSRGTGYTDTQYF. Written as DNA, the CDR3 is TGTGCCACCAGCAGAGGAACAGGATACACAGATACGCAGTATTTT. The V call is TRBV15, the J call TRBJ2-3; a weak D match, TRBD1 (5 bases). Trimming took off 1 base at V and 2 bases at J, with 10 bases between the two ends. CDR1 and CDR2 from the germline V gene are LNHNV and YYDKDF (reference sequence). The CDR3 is 15 residues long. The full variable domain, in which reference TRBV15 and TRBJ2-3 provide the parts outside the CDR3, is DAMVIQNPRYQVTQFGKPVTLSCSQTLNHNVMYWYQQKSSQAPKLLFHYYDKDFNNEADTPDNFQSRRPNTSFCFLDIRSPGLGDTAMYLCATSRGTGYTDTQYFGPGTRLTVL.

The chain uses TRBV14 and TRBJ1-2; D possibly corresponds to TRBD1 (6 bases). The CDR3 consists of 14 residues. V lost 5 bases to trimming and J lost 8 bases, with 18 bases between them. The germline V gene has CDR1 SGHDN and CDR2 FVKESK. The CDR3 region has the DNA TGTGCCAGCAGCAAAAGGGGGGGGCCAAACGGCTACACCTTC. This sequence encodes CASSKRGGPNGYTF.

This chain links TRBV7-2 with TRBJ2-7; TRBD1 agrees at 8 bases. Germline V gene data show CDR1 as SGHTA and CDR2 as FQGNSA. Trimming at V came to 5 bases and at J to 3 bases, leaving 9 bases not matched to a gene. This CDR3 comprises 15 residues. In DNA form, the CDR3 reads TGTGCCAGCAGCCAAATTAACAGGGGGAGCTACGAGCAGTACTTC. Translation gives CASSQINRGSYEQYF.

The chain uses TRBV19 and TRBJ1-4, with TRBD1 identical over 10 bases. V lost 9 bases to trimming and J lost 6 bases; unmatched junction nucleotides: 7. From germline, CDR1 is LNHDA and CDR2 SQIVND (reference sequence). This CDR3 has 14 amino acids. CDR3 in DNA: TGTGCCAGCCGGGACAGGGGAATGGATGAAAAACTGTTTTTT. This codes for CASRDRGMDEKLFF.

This chain connects TRBV6-5 to TRBJ2-7; D might be TRBD2 (6 bases). This CDR3 spans 13 amino acids. V was clipped by 2 bases and J by 7 bases, with 12 bases between them. The germline CDR1 and CDR2 sequences are MNHEY and SVGAGI. This chain's CDR3 is CASSYLGREEQYF. CDR3 sequence (DNA): TGTGCCAGCAGTTACCTCGGGCGGGAAGAGCAGTACTTC.

The chain joins TRBV9 to TRBJ2-7; D is perhaps TRBD2 (6 bases). Trimming stripped 3 bases from V and 4 bases from J, with 14 bases between. Looked up from germline, CDR1 is SGDLS and CDR2 is YYNGEE. The CDR3 covers 14 residues. Written as DNA, the CDR3 is TGTGCCAGCAGCGCCGGGACTGTTCATTACGAGCAGTACTTC. Its protein is CASSAGTVHYEQYF.